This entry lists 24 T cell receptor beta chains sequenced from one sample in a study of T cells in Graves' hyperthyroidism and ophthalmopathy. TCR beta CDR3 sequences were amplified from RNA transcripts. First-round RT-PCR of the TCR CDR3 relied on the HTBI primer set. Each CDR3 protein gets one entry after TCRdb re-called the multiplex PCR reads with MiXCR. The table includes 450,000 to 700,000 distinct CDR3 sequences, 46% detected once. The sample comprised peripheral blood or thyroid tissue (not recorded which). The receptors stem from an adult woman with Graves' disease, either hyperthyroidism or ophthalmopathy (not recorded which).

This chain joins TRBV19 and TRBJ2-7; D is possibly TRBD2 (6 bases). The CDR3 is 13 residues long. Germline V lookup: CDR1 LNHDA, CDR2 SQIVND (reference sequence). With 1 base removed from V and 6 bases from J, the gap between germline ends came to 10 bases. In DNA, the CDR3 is TGTGCCAGTAGTATAGGACTAGAGGGCGAGCAGTACTTC. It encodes CASSIGLEGEQYF.

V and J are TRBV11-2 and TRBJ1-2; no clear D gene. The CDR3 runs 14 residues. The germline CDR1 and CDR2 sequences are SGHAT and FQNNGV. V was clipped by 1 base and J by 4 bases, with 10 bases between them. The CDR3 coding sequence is TGTGCCAGCAGCTTAGTAGACCTCAGCTATGGCTACACCTTC. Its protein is CASSLVDLSYGYTF.

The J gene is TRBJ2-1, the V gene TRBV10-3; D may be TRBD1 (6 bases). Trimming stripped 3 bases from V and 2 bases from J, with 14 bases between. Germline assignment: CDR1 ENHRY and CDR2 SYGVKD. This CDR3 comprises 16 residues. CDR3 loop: CAISDRKTGTYNEQFF. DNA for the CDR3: TGTGCCATCAGTGACAGAAAGACAGGAACCTACAATGAGCAGTTCTTC.

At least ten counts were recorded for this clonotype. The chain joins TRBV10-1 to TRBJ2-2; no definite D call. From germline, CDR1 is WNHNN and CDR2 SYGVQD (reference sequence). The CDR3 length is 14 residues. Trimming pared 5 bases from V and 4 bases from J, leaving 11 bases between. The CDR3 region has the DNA TGCGCCAGCAGTAAGGGATGGGGCACCGGGGAGCTGTTTTTT. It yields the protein CASSKGWGTGELFF.

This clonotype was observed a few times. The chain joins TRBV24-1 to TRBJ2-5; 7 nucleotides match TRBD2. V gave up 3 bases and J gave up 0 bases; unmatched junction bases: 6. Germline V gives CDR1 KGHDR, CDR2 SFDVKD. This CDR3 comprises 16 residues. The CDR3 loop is CATSDPGRGNQETQYF. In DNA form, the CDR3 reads TGTGCCACCAGTGATCCAGGGAGGGGAAACCAAGAGACCCAGTACTTC.

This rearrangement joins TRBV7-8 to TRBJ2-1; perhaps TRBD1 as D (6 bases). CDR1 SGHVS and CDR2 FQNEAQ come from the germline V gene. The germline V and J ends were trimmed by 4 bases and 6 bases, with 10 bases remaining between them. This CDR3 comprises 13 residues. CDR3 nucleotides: TGTGCCAGCAGCTATGGGACAATCAATGAGCAGTTCTTC. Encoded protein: CASSYGTINEQFF.

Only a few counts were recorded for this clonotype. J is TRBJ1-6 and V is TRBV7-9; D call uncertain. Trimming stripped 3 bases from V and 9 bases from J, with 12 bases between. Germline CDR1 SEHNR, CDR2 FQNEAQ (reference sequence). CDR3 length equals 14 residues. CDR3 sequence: CASSLVQVGSPLHF. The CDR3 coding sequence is TGTGCCAGCAGCTTGGTGCAGGTCGGTTCACCCCTCCACTTT.

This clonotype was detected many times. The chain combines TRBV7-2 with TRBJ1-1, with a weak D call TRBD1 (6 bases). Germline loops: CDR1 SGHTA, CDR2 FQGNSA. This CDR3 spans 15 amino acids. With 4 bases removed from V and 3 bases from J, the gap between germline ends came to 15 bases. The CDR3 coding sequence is TGTGCCAGCAGCTACGTAATGGGGGGCGACACTGAAGCTTTCTTT. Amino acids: CASSYVMGGDTEAFF. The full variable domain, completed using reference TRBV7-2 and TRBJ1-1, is GAGVSQSPSNKVTEKGKDVELRCDPISGHTALYWYRQSLGQGLEFLIYFQGNSAPDKSGLPSDRFSAERTGGSVSTLTIQRTQQEDSAVYLCASSYVMGGDTEAFFGQGTRLTVV.

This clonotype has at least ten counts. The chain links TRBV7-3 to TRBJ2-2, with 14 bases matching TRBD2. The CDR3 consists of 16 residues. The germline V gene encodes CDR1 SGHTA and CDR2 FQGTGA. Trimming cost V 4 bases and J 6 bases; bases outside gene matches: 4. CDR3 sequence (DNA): TGTGCCAGCAGCTCCCGACTAGCGGGAGGGCCCGGGGAGCTGTTTTTT. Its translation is CASSSRLAGGPGELFF.

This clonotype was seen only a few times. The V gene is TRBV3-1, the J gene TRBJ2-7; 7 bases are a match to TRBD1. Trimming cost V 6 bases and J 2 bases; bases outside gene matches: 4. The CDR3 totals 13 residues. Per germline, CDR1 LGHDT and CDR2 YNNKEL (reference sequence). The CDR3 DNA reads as TGTGCCAGCAGGGGGGACAGCCCCTACGAGCAGTACTTC. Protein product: CASRGDSPYEQYF.

CDR3 region: CASSSSRSVNTEAFF. Here the CDR3 DNA reads TGTGCCAGTAGCAGCTCACGGTCGGTGAACACTGAAGCTTTCTTT. This chain uses TRBV19 with TRBJ1-1; D is unclear. The CDR3 consists of 15 residues. The germline V and J ends were trimmed by 6 bases and 0 bases, with 14 bases remaining between them. Germline V lookup: CDR1 LNHDA, CDR2 SQIVND (reference sequence). Looking up the rest from reference TRBV19 and TRBJ1-1 gives the full variable domain: DGGITQSPKYLFRKEGQNVTLSCEQNLNHDAMYWYRQDPGQGLRLIYYSQIVNDFQKGDIAEGYSVSREKKESFPLTVTSAQKNPTAFYLCASSSSRSVNTEAFFGQGTRLTVV.

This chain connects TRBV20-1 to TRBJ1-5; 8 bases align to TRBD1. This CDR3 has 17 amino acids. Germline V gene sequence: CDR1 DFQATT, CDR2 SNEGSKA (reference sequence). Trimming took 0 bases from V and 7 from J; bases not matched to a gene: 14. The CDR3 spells CSARDPGGQATGQPQHF. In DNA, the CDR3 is TGCAGTGCTAGAGATCCGGGGGGACAGGCCACTGGGCAGCCCCAGCATTTT.

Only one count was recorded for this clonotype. The chain's CDR3 is CASSRTRVPNEKLFF. The CDR3 bases are TGTGCCAGCAGCCGGACAAGGGTACCAAATGAAAAACTGTTTTTT. The rearrangement joins TRBV2 to TRBJ1-4; maybe TRBD1 (5 bases). V lost 6 bases and J lost 5, with 16 bases in between. The CDR3 spans 15 residues. The germline V gene encodes CDR1 SNHLY and CDR2 FYNNEI.

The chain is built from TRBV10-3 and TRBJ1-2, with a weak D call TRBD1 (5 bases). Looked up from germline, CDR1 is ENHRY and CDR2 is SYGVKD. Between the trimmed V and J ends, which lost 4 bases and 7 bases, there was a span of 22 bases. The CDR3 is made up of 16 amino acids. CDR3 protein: CAISGPGGARYGGYTF. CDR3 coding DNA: TGTGCCATCAGTGGCCCAGGCGGGGCGCGGTATGGTGGCTACACCTTC.

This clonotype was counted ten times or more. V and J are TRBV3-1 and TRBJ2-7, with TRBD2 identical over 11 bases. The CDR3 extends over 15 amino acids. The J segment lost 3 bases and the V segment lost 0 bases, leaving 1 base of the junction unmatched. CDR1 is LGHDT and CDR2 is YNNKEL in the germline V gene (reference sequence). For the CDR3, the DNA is TGTGCCAGCAGCCAAGATCTAGCGGGAGGCTACGAGCAGTACTTC. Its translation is CASSQDLAGGYEQYF.

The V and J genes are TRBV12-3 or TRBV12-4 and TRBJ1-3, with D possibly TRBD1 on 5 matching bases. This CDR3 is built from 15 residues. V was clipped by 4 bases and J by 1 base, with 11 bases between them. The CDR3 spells CASSSGLGSGNTIYF. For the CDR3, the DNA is TGTGCCAGCAGTTCGGGACTAGGGTCTGGAAACACCATATATTTT.

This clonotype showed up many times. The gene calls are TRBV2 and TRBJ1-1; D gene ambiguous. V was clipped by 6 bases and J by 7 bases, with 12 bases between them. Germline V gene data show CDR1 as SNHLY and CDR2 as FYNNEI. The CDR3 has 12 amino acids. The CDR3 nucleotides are TGTGCCAGCAGGACGGAGGCCTTTGAAGCTTTCTTT. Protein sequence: CASRTEAFEAFF.

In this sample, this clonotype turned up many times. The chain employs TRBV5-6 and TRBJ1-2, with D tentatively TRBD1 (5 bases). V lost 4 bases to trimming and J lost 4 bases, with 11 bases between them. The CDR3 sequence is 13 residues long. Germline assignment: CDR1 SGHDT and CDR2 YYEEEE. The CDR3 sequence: CASSPTESYGYTF. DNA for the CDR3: TGTGCCAGCAGCCCGACAGAGTCCTATGGCTACACCTTC.

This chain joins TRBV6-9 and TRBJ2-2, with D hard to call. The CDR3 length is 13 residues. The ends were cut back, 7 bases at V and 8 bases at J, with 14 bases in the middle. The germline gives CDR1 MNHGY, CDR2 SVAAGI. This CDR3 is CASTETYGGELFF. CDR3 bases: TGTGCCAGCACCGAGACGTACGGGGGGGAGCTGTTTTTT.

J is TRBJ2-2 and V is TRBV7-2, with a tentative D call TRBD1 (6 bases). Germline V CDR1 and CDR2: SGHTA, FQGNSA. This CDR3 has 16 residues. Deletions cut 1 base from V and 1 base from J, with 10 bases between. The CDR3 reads CASSLGTAMNTGELFF. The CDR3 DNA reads TGTGCCAGCAGCTTAGGGACAGCCATGAACACCGGGGAGCTGTTTTTT.

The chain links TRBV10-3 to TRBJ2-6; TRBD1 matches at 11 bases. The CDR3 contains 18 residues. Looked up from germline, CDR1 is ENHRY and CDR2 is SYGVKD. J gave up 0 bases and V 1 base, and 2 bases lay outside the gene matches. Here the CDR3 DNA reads TGTGCCATCAGTGAGTGGGACAGGGGGTACTCTGGGGCCAACGTCCTGACTTTC. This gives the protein CAISEWDRGYSGANVLTF.

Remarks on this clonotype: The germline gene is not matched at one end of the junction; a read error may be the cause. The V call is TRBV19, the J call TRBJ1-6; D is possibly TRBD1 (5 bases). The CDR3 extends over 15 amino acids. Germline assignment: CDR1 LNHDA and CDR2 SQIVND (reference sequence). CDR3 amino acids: CASSMGTSGDSPLHF. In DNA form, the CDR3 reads TGTGCCAGTAGTATGGGGACTAGCGGGGATTCCCCCCTCCACTTT.

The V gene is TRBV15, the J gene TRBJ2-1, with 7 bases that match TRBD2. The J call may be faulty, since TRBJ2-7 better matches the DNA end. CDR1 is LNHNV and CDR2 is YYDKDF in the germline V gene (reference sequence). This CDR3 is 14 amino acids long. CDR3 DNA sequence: TGTGCCACCTTCGCTAGCGGCTCCTACAATGAGCAGTACTTC. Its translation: CATFASGSYNEQYF.

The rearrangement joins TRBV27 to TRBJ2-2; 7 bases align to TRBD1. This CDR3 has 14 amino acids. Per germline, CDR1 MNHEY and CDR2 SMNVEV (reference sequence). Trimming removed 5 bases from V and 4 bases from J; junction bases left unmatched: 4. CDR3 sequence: CASSVNRGTGELFF. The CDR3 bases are TGTGCCAGCAGTGTAAACAGGGGCACCGGGGAGCTGTTTTTT.